This T cell receptor (beta chain) derives from a study of OX40 agonist ivuxolimab in advanced cancers. Turning to the study itself: Ivuxolimab was administered intravenously to patients at 0.01 to 10 mg/kg every 2 weeks.

Between the trimmed V and J ends, which lost 4 bases and 9 bases, there was a span of 12 bases. The germline V gene has CDR1 SQVTM and CDR2 ANQGSEA. The CDR3 has 11 amino acids. Assay used: immunoSEQ multiplex PCR; TCRdb lists only in-frame clones, some missing. Of about 50,000 clones detected, about 80% appear once; the ten largest clones hold about 3.9%. This receptor was taken from an adult with an advanced solid tumor such as melanoma, head and neck, liver or kidney cancer. The input for sequencing was CD4+ or CD8+ T cells sorted from blood, taken in a trial of the OX40 agonist ivuxolimab. The chain has TRBV29-1 and TRBJ2-5, with D hard to call. The CDR3 loop reads CSVGPLTPQYF. In DNA, the CDR3 is TGCAGCGTTGGACCCTTAACGCCCCAGTACTTC.